What follows are 9 T cell receptor beta chains derived from one specimen sequenced in a study of monozygotic twins with inflammatory bowel disease. TCRdb re-called the 5' RACE reads and catalogs CDR3 proteins one per entry, DNA excluded. The sample holds around 380,000 distinct CDR3 sequences. Material: blood. The source of these receptors is a human donor with ulcerative colitis or Crohn's disease, or a healthy co-twin of an affected twin (not recorded which).

This chain connects TRBV7-9 to TRBJ2-7; TCRdb's D call of TRBD2 is untestable without DNA. The length of the CDR3 is 14 residues. From germline, CDR1 is SEHNR and CDR2 FQNEAQ (reference sequence). CDR3 sequence: CASSLAGGVREQYF.

The chain couples TRBV5-1 to TRBJ2-1; TCRdb reports TRBD2, a call that lacks DNA to check it against. Germline V gene sequence: CDR1 SGHRS, CDR2 YFSETQ. There are 18 residues in the CDR3. The CDR3 here is CASSLVLAGGLGKHEQFF.

This chain links TRBV20-1 with TRBJ2-5; TCRdb's D call of TRBD2 is untestable without DNA. Germline V gene data show CDR1 as DFQATT and CDR2 as SNEGSKA (reference sequence). The CDR3 covers 16 residues. CDR3 sequence reads: CSATGTSGGTQETQYF.

The J gene is TRBJ1-2, the V gene TRBV5-4; the TRBD1 assignment by TCRdb is unverifiable without DNA. Germline-derived CDR1 and CDR2 are SGHNT and YYREEE (reference sequence). The CDR3 is 13 amino acids. CDR3 residues: CASSFSGTYGYTF.

The CDR3 spells CASSFVSLLRTSDYNEQFF. J is TRBJ2-1 and V is TRBV11-2; TCRdb picks TRBD2, but there is no DNA to check that call. The CDR3 contains 19 residues. Germline V CDR1 and CDR2: SGHAT, FQNNGV.

The genes are TRBV2 and TRBJ2-1; TCRdb's assignment of TRBD2 cannot be checked, as there is no DNA. The germline gives CDR1 SNHLY, CDR2 FYNNEI. The CDR3 is 16 residues long. CDR3 loop: CASRPLGGRAYNEQFF.

The CDR3 sequence is CSAPKGGAQETQYF. The chain couples TRBV20-1 to TRBJ2-5; there is no DNA to check the TCRdb D call of TRBD2. The CDR3 is 14 residues long. Germline CDR1 and CDR2: DFQATT and SNEGSKA (reference sequence).

J is TRBJ1-5 and V is TRBV11-2; lacking DNA, the TRBD1 call made by TCRdb goes unchecked. The length of the CDR3 is 17 residues. Germline CDR1 and CDR2: SGHAT and FQNNGV. Here the CDR3 reads CASSLESRPYSNQPQHF.

The rearrangement links TRBV12-3 or TRBV12-4 to TRBJ1-6; the D call of TRBD1 rests on TCRdb alone, since no DNA is present to check it. The CDR3 contains 15 residues. CDR3 sequence reads: CASSLSRGGDSPLHF.